A selection of T cell receptor beta chains follows, all from one sample in a study of cytomegalovirus exposure and HLA in healthy donors. Profiled with immunoSEQ multiplex PCR; TCRdb holds only in-frame clones, not every one. The sample lists around 160,000 clones, roughly 77% seen once, with 4.7% in the top ten. The material sequenced was PBMCs. The source of these receptors is a man younger than 35 in good health and CMV-seropositive. CDR3s include the opening cysteine and the closing phenylalanine or tryptophan. D genes are given only for firm matches. Clone size is stated in some rows and not others, as once, few, many or a class when expanded.

NA,TRBJ1-2,TRBV5-5,TRBD1,TGTGCCAGCAGCTCCGGGACAGGGGAAGGGTATGGCTACACCTTC,CASSSGTGEGYGYTF
NA,TRBJ1-2,TRBV6-5,TRBD1,TGTGCCAGCAGTCAAACCGGGACAGGGGGTAGCTACACCTTC,CASSQTGTGGSYTF
NA,TRBJ1-1,TRBV5-1,TRBD1,TGCGCCAGCAGCCAAAGACAGGGGGGCAACACTGAAGCTTTCTTT,CASSQRQGGNTEAFF
NA,TRBJ1-2,TRBV18,TRBD1,TGTGCCAGCTCACGCGGGACAGGGGATTCTAACTATGGCTACACCTTC,CASSRGTGDSNYGYTF
NA,TRBJ1-5,TRBV2,TRBD1,TGTGCCAGCAAGGGACAGGGTGCTCAGCCCCAGCATTTT,CASKGQGAQPQHF
NA,TRBJ2-1,TRBV2,TRBD2,TGTGCCAGCAGTGACGGGAGCGGGGGGACAAACAATGAGCAGTTCTTC,CASSDGSGGTNNEQFF
NA,TRBJ1-6,TRBV28,NA,TGTGCCTGCCAGAGACTGTTTAGGTCACCCCTCCACTTT,CACQRLFRSPLHF
few,TRBJ1-1,TRBV2,NA,TGTGCCAGCAGTGTACAGAACACTGAAGCTTTCTTT,CASSVQNTEAFF
NA,TRBJ2-4,TRBV6-1,NA,TGTGCCAGCAGTCCGGGACTTACTAACATTCAGTACTTC,CASSPGLTNIQYF
NA,TRBJ1-4,TRBV28,TRBD1,TGTGCCAGCAGTCTTTCGACAGGGGGGTGGGAAAAACTGTTTTTT,CASSLSTGGWEKLFF
NA,TRBJ1-3,TRBV5-1,NA,TGCGCCAGTACGTGGGGCAGCTCATCTGGAAACACCATATATTTT,CASTWGSSSGNTIYF
NA,TRBJ1-1,TRBV27,TRBD1,TGTGCCAGCAGTTTAGACAGGGTGAACACTGAAGCTTTCTTT,CASSLDRVNTEAFF
NA,TRBJ1-1,TRBV19,NA,TGTGCCAGTAGTAGGCGGAAGAACACTGAAGCTTTCTTT,CASSRRKNTEAFF
NA,TRBJ1-1,TRBV6-5,NA,TGTGCCAGCAGTCCCATTGGTGGCAAGGGGCCTGAAGCTTTCTTT,CASSPIGGKGPEAFF
NA,TRBJ1-5,TRBV2,TRBD1,TGTGCCAGCAGTGTACAGGGGCCAGCTTGGGATTTT,CASSVQGPAWDF
NA,TRBJ2-3,TRBV10-3,NA,TGTGCCATCAGGGACAGATCCACAGATACGCAGTATTTT,CAIRDRSTDTQYF
large,TRBJ2-2,TRBV6-4,NA,TGTGCCAGCAGTGACGGGAGCACCGGGGAGCTGTTTTTT,CASSDGSTGELFF
NA,TRBJ2-1,TRBV7-2,TRBD2,TGTGCCAGCAACCTAGGGCTAGCGGGTGAGCAGTTCTTC,CASNLGLAGEQFF
NA,TRBJ2-2,TRBV10-3,TRBD2,TGTGCCATCGGGGGGTGCGCGGGGGACACCGGGGAGCTGTTTTTT,CAIGGCAGDTGELFF
few,TRBJ1-5,TRBV5-3,NA,TGTGCCAGAAGCTTGGGGGGGGACAATCAGCCCCAGCATTTT,CARSLGGDNQPQHF
NA,TRBJ1-4,TRBV5-1,TRBD1,TGCGCCAGCAGCTTGCTTACAGGGGGTCTTGAAAAACTGTTTTTT,CASSLLTGGLEKLFF
NA,TRBJ2-1,TRBV5-1,TRBD2,TGCGCCAGCAGCTTGGTCCCCTTTTTAGCGGGGGCCCTTAGCTCCTACAATGAGCAGTTCTTC,CASSLVPFLAGALSSYNEQFF
NA,TRBJ1-1,TRBV5-1,NA,TGCGCCAGCAGCTTGTTGTCGGTGAGTAACACTGAAGCTTTCTTT,CASSLLSVSNTEAFF
NA,TRBJ1-1,TRBV9,NA,TGTGCCAGCAGCGTAGGGGTCGAGGGCGAAGCTTTCTTT,CASSVGVEGEAFF
NA,TRBJ2-2,TRBV7-8,TRBD2,TGTGCCAGCAGGACAAGCGGGGGGAACGGGGAGCTGTTTTTT,CASRTSGGNGELFF
NA,TRBJ1-5,TRBV28,NA,TGTGCCAGTAACAGGTATAGCAATCAGCCCCAGCATTTT,CASNRYSNQPQHF
NA,TRBJ1-1,TRBV11-2,NA,TGTGCCAGCAGCCCGGCGGGGGACGACACTGAAGCTTTCTTT,CASSPAGDDTEAFF
NA,TRBJ1-1,TRBV21-1,NA,TGTGCCAGCAGCAAAGGGGGAGCGTGGGAGGGCACTGAAGCTTTCTTT,CASSKGGAWEGTEAFF
once,TRBJ2-3,TRBV30,NA,TGTGCCTGGGGCCAGGGACAACATTCCACAGATACGCAGTATTTT,CAWGQGQHSTDTQYF
NA,TRBJ2-5,TRBV5-6,TRBD2,TGTGCCAGCAGCCGGAGCACTAGCGGGAGGGAGACCCAGTACTTC,CASSRSTSGRETQYF
once,TRBJ1-2,TRBV2,TRBD1,TGTGCCAGCAGATCCGGGACAGGGGGTGGCTACACCTTC,CASRSGTGGGYTF
NA,TRBJ2-2,TRBV10-3,NA,TGTGCCATCGGGGGGACCGGGGAGCTGTTTTTT,CAIGGTGELFF
NA,TRBJ2-1,TRBV7-9,NA,TGTGCCAGCAGCCCATTAGGTGGCGGTTACAATGAGCAGTTCTTC,CASSPLGGGYNEQFF
NA,TRBJ2-6,TRBV10-3,NA,TGTGCCATCAGTGAGACTGCTGGGGCCAACGTCCTGACTTTC,CAISETAGANVLTF
NA,TRBJ1-2,TRBV6-5,NA,TGTGCCAGCAGGTTGGGGCAGAACTATGGCTACACCTTC,CASRLGQNYGYTF
NA,TRBJ1-1,TRBV29-1,TRBD1,TGCAGCGTGAGGGGGCAGACGAACACTGAAGCTTTCTTT,CSVRGQTNTEAFF
NA,TRBJ2-2,TRBV25-1,TRBD2,TGTGCCAGCGGGACCGGGGGGATAACCGGGGAGCTGTTTTTT,CASGTGGITGELFF
NA,TRBJ1-2,TRBV2,TRBD1,TGTGCCAGCAGCGAATCGGGGACAGGCCATGGCTACACCTTC,CASSESGTGHGYTF
NA,TRBJ1-2,TRBV11-2,NA,TGTGCCAGCAGCTTAGAAGCCGTAACCAACTATGGCTACACCTTC,CASSLEAVTNYGYTF
NA,TRBJ2-2,TRBV7-2,TRBD1,TGTGCCAGCAGCCGATTAGGGACAGGGGAGGCCGGGGAGCTGTTTTTT,CASSRLGTGEAGELFF
many,TRBJ1-5,TRBV19,NA,TGTGCCAGTAAACCGCAGGGCCCTCAGCCCCAGCATTTT,CASKPQGPQPQHF
NA,TRBJ1-1,TRBV4-2,TRBD1,TGTGCCAGCAGCCCGGACAGGGCGGACACTGAAGCTTTCTTT,CASSPDRADTEAFF
NA,TRBJ2-1,TRBV27,TRBD1,TGTGCCAGCAGCACAGACAGGGGAGGAGAGCAGTTCTTC,CASSTDRGGEQFF
NA,TRBJ1-4,TRBV28,TRBD1,TGTGCCAGCACGCGGACAGGGGTGGCTAATGAAAAACTGTTTTTT,CASTRTGVANEKLFF
NA,TRBJ1-2,TRBV30,NA,TGTGCCTGGACGGGTGGGGGGGACTATGGCTACACCTTC,CAWTGGGDYGYTF
NA,TRBJ2-1,TRBV7-2,NA,TGTGCCAGCAGCTTAGCAGGGGGGGGATCCTACAATGAGCAGTTCTTC,CASSLAGGGSYNEQFF
NA,TRBJ1-2,TRBV18,NA,TGTGCCAGCTCTCCGGACAGTAACTATGGCTACACCTTC,CASSPDSNYGYTF
NA,TRBJ1-4,TRBV5-5,NA,TGTGCCAGCAGCTTCGGGGAAGTGGCACGCGAAAAACTGTTTTTT,CASSFGEVAREKLFF
once,TRBJ2-3,TRBV5-1,TRBD2,TGCGCCAGCAGCTTGGGGCCAGCGGGAGGTACAGATACGCAGTATTTT,CASSLGPAGGTDTQYF
NA,TRBJ2-1,TRBV5-6,NA,TGTGCCAGCAGCGTTTGGAGGACTATCGGTGAGCAGTTCTTC,CASSVWRTIGEQFF
NA,TRBJ2-1,TRBV11-1,TRBD1,TGTGCCAGCAGACGGGACAGGGGAGACAATGAGCAGTTCTTC,CASRRDRGDNEQFF
NA,TRBJ2-5,TRBV30,TRBD2,TGTGCCTGGAGTGCCCCGACTAGCGGGGAGACCCAGTACTTC,CAWSAPTSGETQYF